This section outlines one T cell receptor beta chain sequence together with its context. Its matching antigen is unknown. The data derive from a study of T cells after posttransplantation cyclophosphamide. A marrow graft followed busulfan-fludarabine conditioning, with cyclophosphamide on days +3 and +4. Method: immunoSEQ multiplex PCR; TCRdb's copy keeps in-frame clones and lacks some. Of 35,000 to 50,000 clones in the sample, less than 95% were seen once. The germline V gene encodes CDR1 MNHNY and CDR2 SVGAGI (reference sequence). This CDR3 has 12 residues. With 8 bases clipped from V and 4 bases from J, the junction kept 1 base outside the gene matches. Study outcomes and limitations: Recipient CMV seropositivity and CMV reactivation strongly tracked TRB clonality. Later blood repertoires were often dominated by clones from the donor CD8+ memory compartment. TRB overlap between skin or GI tissue T cells and blood was limited.

This chain connects TRBV6-6 to TRBJ2-5; 10 bases line up with TRBD2. This TCR was sampled from a male patient in his sixties who received an allogeneic stem cell transplant from a related donor and was CMV-positive. The graft donor may account for some of the T cells. The sequencing here drew on PBMCs, taken around 58 days after allogeneic stem cell transplant with posttransplant cyclophosphamide. The CDR3 nucleotides read TGTGCCAGCTCTAGCGGGGGAGAGACCCAGTACTTC. Its protein is CASSSGGETQYF.